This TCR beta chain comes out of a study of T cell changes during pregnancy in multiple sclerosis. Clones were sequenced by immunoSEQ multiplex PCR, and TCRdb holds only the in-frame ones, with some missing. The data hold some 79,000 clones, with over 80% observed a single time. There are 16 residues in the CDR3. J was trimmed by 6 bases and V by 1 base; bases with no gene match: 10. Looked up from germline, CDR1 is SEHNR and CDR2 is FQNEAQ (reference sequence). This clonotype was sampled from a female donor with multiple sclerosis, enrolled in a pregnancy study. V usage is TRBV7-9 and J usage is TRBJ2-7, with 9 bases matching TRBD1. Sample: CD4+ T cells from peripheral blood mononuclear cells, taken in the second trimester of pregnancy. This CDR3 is CASSLGVERDRAEQYF. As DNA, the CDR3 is TGTGCCAGCAGCTTAGGAGTTGAGCGGGACAGGGCCGAGCAGTACTTC. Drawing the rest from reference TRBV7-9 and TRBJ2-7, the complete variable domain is DTGVSQNPRHKITKRGQNVTFRCDPISEHNRLYWYRQTLGQGPEFLTYFQNEAQLEKSRLLSDRFSAERPKGSFSTLEIQRTEQGDSAMYLCASSLGVERDRAEQYFGPGTRLTVT.